The clone carrying this T cell receptor (beta chain) is judged medium-sized. What it recognizes is unknown. Within the sample, other DNA sequences also encode this same CDR3. Based on CD45RO/CCR7/CD25/CD127/CD95/CD27, CD4+ regulatory, stem cell-like memory, naive and central memory cells were sorted. The data belong to a study of beta chain features in type 1 diabetes. General study results and limits: All four CD4+ subsets from Type 1 diabetes patients carried moderately but significantly shorter TCRB CDR3s.

The investigators reverse transcribed all of the isolated RNA, so they sequenced expressed TCRB transcripts. Produced via immunoSEQ multiplex PCR; TCRdb's table is partial and in-frame only. The sample has around 170,000 clones, 7% to 9.5% seen once; the top ten hold 0.7%. CDR3 length: 13 amino acids. Trimming took 1 base from V and 8 from J; bases not matched to a gene: 2. Germline V CDR1 and CDR2: SGHTA, FQGTGA. This receptor was identified in a woman aged 25-40 years with type 1 diabetes. The sequencing input was central memory CD4+ T cells from blood. The chain joins TRBV7-3 to TRBJ2-1, with 7 bases lining up with TRBD2. In nucleotides, the CDR3 is TGTGCCAGCAGCTTAAGCGGGAGCGATGAGCAGTTCTTC. Protein: CASSLSGSDEQFF.